This T cell receptor (beta chain) was documented in a study of T cell responses to AZD1222 COVID-19 vaccine. The protocol was immunoSEQ multiplex PCR, while the TCRdb copy is restricted to in-frame clones and leaves out a portion. The sample has roughly 100,000 clones, about 88% seen once. Broader study findings: Nearly half of the spike-specific TCRs reportedly recognize variant regions that carry no mutations. Spike-wide coverage was observed for vaccine-associated CD4 TCRs, with dominant responses at 160-218 and 743-854.

CDR3 size: 13 residues. CDR1 SQVTM and CDR2 ANQGSEA come from the germline V gene. Trimming cost V 5 bases and J 3 bases; bases outside gene matches: 1. This clone appeared once. What it binds is not known. This receptor was taken from an adult who received the AZD1222 COVID-19 vaccine. The chain is built from TRBV29-1 and TRBJ2-2; TRBD1 matches 9 bases. Sequences were derived from peripheral blood, sampled 28 days after the second AZD1222 dose. The CDR3 DNA reads as TGCAGCGTTAACAGGGGGCACACCGGGGAGCTGTTTTTT. Translating it yields CSVNRGHTGELFF.